The 8 T cell receptor beta chains given below trace back to one sample, sequenced in a study of cytotoxic CD8 clonotypes in ibrutinib-treated CLL. Generated by immunoSEQ multiplex PCR, the TCRdb table keeps only in-frame clones and is missing some. Of 150,000 to 250,000 clones detected, about 72% appear once; the ten largest clones hold roughly an eighth. Sequenced material: PBMCs, taken after 24 months of ibrutinib treatment. The origin of the receptors is a human donor with chronic lymphocytic leukemia.

V is TRBV6-5 and J is TRBJ2-7; TRBD1 aligns across 10 bases. CDR1 and CDR2 (germline): MNHEY, SVGAGI. With 6 bases clipped from V and 1 base from J, the junction kept 3 bases outside the gene matches. The CDR3 is made up of 14 amino acids. The CDR3 bases are TGTGCCAGCAGGAGACAGGGGGCGTCCTACGAGCAGTACTTC. Its protein is CASRRQGASYEQYF.

CDR3 coding DNA: TGTGCTAGTGGTTTGGTACGAGGACTAGCGGGAGACAATGAGCAGTTCTTC. Translation gives CASGLVRGLAGDNEQFF. The J gene is TRBJ2-1, the V gene TRBV12-5, with TRBD2 matching 13 bases. From germline, CDR1 is LGHNT and CDR2 FRNRAP. J lost 5 bases, V lost 0 bases, and 4 bases had no gene match. CDR3 length: 17 amino acids. The full variable domain, in which reference TRBV12-5 and TRBJ2-1 provide the parts outside the CDR3, is DARVTQTPRHKVTEMGQEVTMRCQPILGHNTVFWYRQTMMQGLELLAYFRNRAPLDDSGMPKDRFSAEMPDATLATLKIQPSEPRDSAVYFCASGLVRGLAGDNEQFFGPGTRLTVL.

The chain has TRBV7-6 and TRBJ2-2; maybe TRBD2 (6 bases). Trimming pared 0 bases from V and 0 bases from J, leaving 8 bases between. The length of the CDR3 is 16 residues. Germline values: CDR1 SGHVS, CDR2 FNYEAQ. The CDR3 loop is CASSLAIAANTGELFF. The CDR3 region has the DNA TGTGCCAGCAGCTTAGCGATAGCGGCGAACACCGGGGAGCTGTTTTTT.

The J gene is TRBJ2-7, the V gene TRBV18; 8 positions match TRBD2. CDR3 length equals 18 residues. After removal of 3 bases from V and 2 bases from J, the junction contained 15 bases not matched to a gene. Germline V gene sequence: CDR1 KGHSH, CDR2 LQKENI. The CDR3 loop is CASSPYPAASGSTYEQYF. CDR3 sequence (DNA): TGTGCCAGCTCACCTTATCCCGCGGCTAGCGGGTCGACCTACGAGCAGTACTTC. The variable domain in full, with the rest retrieved from reference TRBV18 and TRBJ2-7, is NAGVMQNPRHLVRRRGQEARLRCSPMKGHSHVYWYRQLPEEGLKFMVYLQKENIIDESGMPKERFSAEFPKEGPSILRIQQVVRGDSAAYFCASSPYPAASGSTYEQYFGPGTRLTVT.

The V and J genes are TRBV7-8 and TRBJ2-7; D not resolved. CDR3 size: 12 residues. The germline V and J ends were trimmed by 5 bases and 3 bases, with 8 bases remaining between them. Germline-derived CDR1 and CDR2 are SGHVS and FQNEAQ. The CDR3 DNA reads TGTGCCAGCAGCGCGCTAGGCTACGAGCAGTACTTC. Its protein is CASSALGYEQYF.

The chain is built from TRBV4-2 and TRBJ2-1, with D unresolved. With 8 bases removed from V and 3 bases from J, the gap between germline ends came to 11 bases. Germline CDR1 and CDR2: LGHNA and YNFKEQ. CDR3 size: 13 residues. The CDR3 sequence is CASASFDYNEQFF. The CDR3 bases are TGTGCCAGCGCTAGTTTTGACTACAATGAGCAGTTCTTC.

The CDR3 region has the DNA TGCGCCAGCAGCCACGGACAGGGTCGGTACAATGAGCAGTTCTTC. Its protein is CASSHGQGRYNEQFF. The J gene is TRBJ2-1, the V gene TRBV4-3; TRBD1 matches at 8 bases. The CDR3 contains 15 residues. Germline assignment: CDR1 LGHNA and CDR2 YSLEER. The trim removed 3 bases at V and 4 bases at J, leaving 5 bases unmatched.

The rearrangement links TRBV28 to TRBJ2-7; D call uncertain. CDR1 is MDHEN, CDR2 SYDVKM, per germline. The CDR3 totals 15 residues. V was pared by 3 bases and J by 0 bases, with 12 bases between. The DNA for the CDR3 is TGTGCCAGCAGTTTTGTCAGAAGATACTCCTACGAGCAGTACTTC. The encoded protein is CASSFVRRYSYEQYF.